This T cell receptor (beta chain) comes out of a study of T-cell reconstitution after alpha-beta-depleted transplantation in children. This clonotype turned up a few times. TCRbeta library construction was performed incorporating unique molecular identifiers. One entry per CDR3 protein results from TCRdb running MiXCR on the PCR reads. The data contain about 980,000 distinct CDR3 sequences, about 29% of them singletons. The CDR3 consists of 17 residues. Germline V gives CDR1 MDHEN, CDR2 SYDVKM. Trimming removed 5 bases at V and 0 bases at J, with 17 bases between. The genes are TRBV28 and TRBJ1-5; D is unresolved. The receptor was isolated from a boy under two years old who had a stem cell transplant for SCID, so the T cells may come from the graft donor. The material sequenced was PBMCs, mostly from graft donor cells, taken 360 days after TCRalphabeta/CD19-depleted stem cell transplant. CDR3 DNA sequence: TGTGCCAGCAGTCCGTCTAGGGCGGGGTATAGCAATCAGCCCCAGCATTTT. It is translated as CASSPSRAGYSNQPQHF.